This T cell receptor (beta chain) appears in the sequencing data of a study of T-cell memory formation after mild COVID-19 (dated by TCRdb to the early 2020s). Concerning the study at large: TCR sequence clusters from the two donors were found to be largely donor specific. In a couple of donors, T-cell clones that expanded and contracted after mild COVID-19 were tracked by sequencing TCRalpha and TCRbeta repertoires over time. Two young, previously healthy adult volunteers made up the cohort, one male and one female.

The CDR1 and CDR2 encoded by the germline V gene are SQVTM and ANQGSEA. The CDR3 sequence holds 15 residues, the cysteine and phenylalanine included. Solely the CDR3 DNA is kept, with 45 bases framed from the first base. Trimming leaves V shorter by 4 bases and J shorter by 0 bases, with the junction holding 6 bases beyond the gene matches. PBMCs were isolated by Ficoll-Paque density gradient centrifugation. TCRdb shows the sequencer as Illumina NovaSeq 6000. Using 5'RACE with constant-segment primers, TCRalpha and TCRbeta cDNA libraries were constructed, with sample barcodes and unique molecular identifiers added in the process. RNA was extracted from every sample with Trizol reagent. Amplification of the libraries took two PCR steps, and the second step added a second sample barcode plus Illumina TruSeq adapters. Libraries were sequenced on an Illumina NovaSeq with 2 x 150 bp paired-end reads. In the authors' own workflow: Reads were demultiplexed and collapsed into UMI-guided consensus sequences with migec v1.2.7. Using mixcr v2.1.11, UMI consensuses were aligned to TRA and TRB V and J templates and then assembled into clonotypes. A clonotype was counted as expanded or contracted only when both edgeR and NoisET called the clonotype significant, with the noise models trained on biological replicates. edgeR calls used a false discovery rate-adjusted p below 0.01 and a log2 fold-change threshold of 1. As an exploratory analysis of dynamics, max-normalized trajectories of the 1000 most abundant clonotypes were examined with PCA combined with hierarchical clustering. Separately sequenced CD4+ and CD8+ repertoires were used to assign a CD4 or CD8 phenotype to each responding clone. TCRdb reworked the public reads: Q25 trimming with fastp, MiXCR clone assembly, productive beta chains retained. Records with the same CDR3 protein are collapsed into one entry carrying the most frequent genes and DNA. It is TCRdb's table, rather than the study itself, that gives the V and J calls and clone size. Recorded for this sample are 150,000 to 200,000 distinct CDR3 sequences; more than 14% of them occurred a single time. The ten largest make up less than 15% of the sample.

Overall results and qualifications from the work: SARS-CoV-2 specificity was not confirmed for the second-wave clones peaking on day 37. Only a couple of mild cases were covered in the study, and larger cohorts including severe cases with pre-infection samples were considered necessary. Some responding clones were detected in pre-infection memory, which suggested that pre-existing cross-reactive memory T cells had joined the SARS-CoV-2 response. From day 15 to 85, contracting clones showed balanced CD4/CD8 phenotypes, whereas a second wave of clones that expanded from day 15 to 37 leaned towards CD4+. Contracting CD4+ clones were located mainly in the CM and EM memory subsets, whereas CD8+ clones were found to be enriched in EMRA.

As for this clonotype: This clone's antigen is unknown. No per-base quality is available; no much larger clone lies one base away.

Input material: PBMCs or a T cell subset sorted from them (not recorded which). This receptor was taken from an adult woman who had mild COVID-19 (a few samples of this study predate the infection). The sample titles of this study are shuffled in the database, so cell type and time point are left out; the donor was told from shared clones. The rearranged segments are TRBV29-1 and TRBJ2-1, and TRBD2 matches 7 of the central bases. The sequenced DNA is TGCAGCGTTGTCTACGGGAGGAGCTCCTACAATGAGCAGTTCTTC. It encodes CSVVYGRSSYNEQFF.